Below are 12 T cell receptor beta chains sequenced from a single sample in a study of blood T cell repertoires in COVID-19. Libraries were prepared by immunoSEQ multiplex PCR; TCRdb keeps only in-frame clonotypes and omits some of them. The sample shows 65,000 to 95,000 clones, around 90% of them seen only once. The material sequenced was peripheral blood. The origin of the receptors is a man between 50 and 59 years old with active COVID-19.

The chain joins TRBV28 to TRBJ1-1; 7 positions agree with TRBD1. The length of the CDR3 is 15 residues. With 6 bases clipped from V and 0 bases from J, the junction kept 7 bases outside the gene matches. Germline CDR1 is MDHEN and CDR2 is SYDVKM. For the CDR3, the DNA is TGTGCCAGCAGAGTACAGGGGAAGATGAACACTGAAGCTTTCTTT. This translates into CASRVQGKMNTEAFF. Using reference TRBV28 and TRBJ1-1 for the parts outside the CDR3, the full variable domain is DVKVTQSSRYLVKRTGEKVFLECVQDMDHENMFWYRQDPGLGLRLIYFSYDVKMKEKGDIPEGYSVSREKKERFSLILESASTNQTSMYLCASRVQGKMNTEAFFGQGTRLTVV.

The chain uses TRBV10-1 and TRBJ1-1; D is perhaps TRBD1 (5 bases). The CDR3 has 15 amino acids. V was shortened by 3 bases and J by 5 bases, with 16 bases between the two germline ends. Germline V CDR1 and CDR2: WNHNN, SYGVQD (reference sequence). The CDR3 spells CASSDMGPDATEAFF. In DNA, the CDR3 is TGCGCCAGCAGTGACATGGGGCCCGACGCGACTGAAGCTTTCTTT.

This rearrangement joins TRBV7-2 to TRBJ2-3; 9 bases line up with TRBD2. Germline V gene sequence: CDR1 SGHTA, CDR2 FQGNSA. The V gene end was trimmed by 1 base and the J gene end by 4 bases; junction bases not matched to a gene: 6. The CDR3 totals 16 residues. The CDR3 reads CASSLVGGGASDTQYF. Here the CDR3 DNA reads TGTGCCAGCAGCTTAGTGGGCGGGGGGGCATCAGATACGCAGTATTTT.

The chain has TRBV9 and TRBJ2-7; possible D gene TRBD2, 6 bases. Trimming shortened V by 3 bases and J by 7 bases, and 23 bases separated the two germline ends. Germline CDR1 is SGDLS and CDR2 is YYNGEE. The CDR3 extends over 16 amino acids. The CDR3 region has the DNA TGTGCCAGCAGCGACCGACTAGGAGCGGATCCTGTGGAGCAGTACTTC. Translation gives CASSDRLGADPVEQYF.

The chain has TRBV28 and TRBJ2-7; 7 bases line up with TRBD2. V shed 3 bases and J 4 bases; nucleotides not matched to a gene: 12. Germline CDR1 reads MDHEN; CDR2 reads SYDVKM. This CDR3 is 16 amino acids long. CDR3 sequence (DNA): TGTGCCAGCAGTTTCCCTGTTCTAGCGGAACCTTACGAGCAGTACTTC. This sequence encodes CASSFPVLAEPYEQYF.

The chain recombines TRBV11-2 with TRBJ2-2, with D unclear. Germline lookup yields CDR1 SGHAT and CDR2 FQNNGV. This CDR3 spans 14 amino acids. Trimming stripped 3 bases from V and 0 bases from J, with 5 bases between. CDR3 nucleotide sequence: TGTGCCAGCAGCTTCACAGCGAACACCGGGGAGCTGTTTTTT. It translates to CASSFTANTGELFF.

This chain connects TRBV29-1 to TRBJ2-7; possibly TRBD1 for D (5 bases). The germline V gene encodes CDR1 SQVTM and CDR2 ANQGSEA. The CDR3 spans 13 residues. The V gene lost 6 bases and the J gene lost 2 bases, with 14 bases spanning the gap. CDR3 sequence (DNA): TGCAGCGTCGCCCAGGGTCCTCCCTACGAGCAGTACTTC. This gives the protein CSVAQGPPYEQYF.

This chain connects TRBV28 to TRBJ2-3; D gene unclear. V lost 2 bases and J lost 6, with 12 bases in between. The germline V gene encodes CDR1 MDHEN and CDR2 SYDVKM. The CDR3 length is 14 residues. CDR3 residues: CASSLHHASDTQYF. CDR3 in DNA: TGTGCCAGCAGTTTACATCATGCGTCGGATACGCAGTATTTT.

The V call is TRBV7-2, the J call TRBJ1-4, with a weak D call TRBD1 (5 bases). Trimming shortened V by 5 bases and J by 8 bases, and 12 bases separated the two germline ends. Per the germline V gene, CDR1 is SGHTA and CDR2 is FQGNSA. This CDR3 is 13 amino acids long. The chain's CDR3 is CASSGRVLEKLFF. The CDR3 coding sequence is TGTGCCAGCAGCGGCAGGGTTTTGGAAAAACTGTTTTTT.

The chain has TRBV27 and TRBJ1-1, with 9 bases aligning to TRBD1. Germline V gene sequence: CDR1 MNHEY, CDR2 SMNVEV (reference sequence). V was clipped by 1 base and J by 1 base; unmatched bases: 7. This CDR3 is built from 17 residues. CDR3 coding DNA: TGTGCCAGCAGTTTATTTGGTAGGGGACAGGGGAACACTGAAGCTTTCTTT. Amino acids: CASSLFGRGQGNTEAFF.

Concerning this clone: Other DNA sequences from this sample encode an identical CDR3 as well. This sequence joins TRBV12-3 or TRBV12-4 and TRBJ2-7; unclear D gene. The CDR3 has 11 amino acids. Trimming left V 4 bases short and J 3 bases short, with 4 bases between. For the CDR3, the DNA is TGTGCCAGCAGTTCTTACTACGAGCAGTACTTC. It specifies CASSSYYEQYF.

The V call is TRBV5-1, the J call TRBJ2-1, with 8 bases matching TRBD1. The V and J ends lost 1 base and 10 bases, in that order; junction bases with no gene match: 25. The CDR3 has 20 residues. Germline CDR1 SGHRS, CDR2 YFSETQ. CDR3 nucleotides: TGCGCCAGCAGCTTGCGATCCTCCCCACGGATGATACAGGGGGTATGGGAGCAGTTCTTC. This gives the protein CASSLRSSPRMIQGVWEQFF.